The T cell receptor beta chain described here comes from a study of blood T cell repertoires in COVID-19. Clones were sequenced by immunoSEQ multiplex PCR, and TCRdb holds only the in-frame ones, with some missing. The profile shows 200,000 to 250,000 clones, around four fifths of them singletons. CDR1 and CDR2 from the germline V gene are MNHEY and SVGEGT. Unmatched junction bases numbered 2, after V lost 5 bases and J lost 6 bases. This CDR3 region has 12 residues. The source of this sequence is a woman in her sixties or seventies who had recovered from COVID-19. The V call is TRBV6-2 or TRBV6-3, the J call TRBJ2-3, with 7 positions matching TRBD1. The source material was peripheral blood. Written as DNA, the CDR3 is TGTGCCAGCAGTACAGGGGCGGATACGCAGTATTTT. Translation gives CASSTGADTQYF.